This T cell receptor beta chain is from a study of blood T cell repertoires in COVID-19. The sample holds a few counts of this clone. Using immunoSEQ multiplex PCR, the repertoire was profiled, and TCRdb retains in-frame clones only, with some absent. The sample consists of roughly 60,000 clones, approximately 75% of them appearing once. This CDR3 comprises 14 residues. CDR1 LGHDT and CDR2 YNNKEL come from the germline V gene (reference sequence). Trimming removed 3 bases from V and 9 bases from J; junction bases left unmatched: 9. The chain is built from TRBV3-1 (or the pseudogene TRBV3-2) and TRBJ1-1; 8 bases map to TRBD1. Sequencing was done on a sample of peripheral blood. The TCR comes from a man older than 75 with acute or convalescent COVID-19. CDR3 sequence (DNA): TGTGCCAGCAGCCATTTCGCCGGGACAGGAAAAGCTTTCTTT. This codes for CASSHFAGTGKAFF.